This T cell receptor (beta chain) was documented in a study of human T cells and chemical hapten exposure (dated by TCRdb to the early 2020s). About the full investigation: For sensitization, 2% DPC in acetone was applied to an approximately 2 cm by approximately 2 cm area of upper inner arm skin. Most of the patients in the cohort were female, and the cohort covered alopecia areata with under or over 50% scalp involvement, alopecia totalis and alopecia universalis. Patch tests used Finn chambers with 0.01% DPC on the upper back, scored after 6 days by International Contact Dermatitis Research Group standards. Libraries were pooled for sequencing, and variation in per-sample TCR yields was attributed mainly to small differences in library volumes within the pool. For TCR sequencing, blood came from about 29 alopecia patients at anywhere from one to four time points (pre-sensitization, 2, 6 and 24 weeks). Throughout the study period of roughly 24 weeks, patients also received therapeutic DPC doses to the scalp every week. Blood samples were taken from patients before sensitization (week 0) and at 2, 6 and about 24 weeks after DPC sensitization. Peripheral blood TCR repertoire changes were tracked in vivo in alopecia patients during primary and secondary sensitization to the hapten diphenylcyclopropenone (DPC). The research as a whole found: Because every patient had alopecia, a presumed autoimmune disease, the patients' immune response might differ from that of healthy individuals. DPC sensitization did not change the number of TCRs with a frequency above 1 in 1000, and there was no evidence of changes in global repertoire structure. Expanded TCRs formed significantly more large CDR3 similarity clusters than pre-sensitization or healthy control sets, consistent with antigen-driven responses. A positive correlation was found between the number of PT1 expanded TCRs and patch test score, with significance reached at thresholds 8, 16 and 32 but not 4. After repeated subsampling, changes were observed in the strength of the expansion versus patch-test correlation and in the threshold at which the correlation became significant.

Libraries were prepared through RACE. For sequencing, a NextSeq 500 was employed. During library preparation, unique molecular identifiers were attached to individual cDNA molecules so that TCRs could be counted quantitatively and reproducibly. Both TCR alpha and TCR beta chains were sequenced from each blood RNA sample. Per the source publication's procedure: A median of approximately 100,000 TCRs per sample was observed, with a range of about 20,000 to 690,600. The Decombinator software suite was used to annotate V, J and CDR3 in the TCR reads. For PS versus PT1 abundance plots, all samples were subsampled to the same number of TCRs (28,000). Expanded TCRs were defined as absent before sensitization and observed at least eight times at the 2-week time point. TCRdb handled the public reads itself, with Q25 trimming in fastp and clone calling in MiXCR, and kept productive beta chains. Entries are consolidated by CDR3 protein sequence, retaining the most common genes and DNA. None of the V and J calls come from the authors' own analysis; TCRdb made them. This sample lists around 160,000 distinct CDR3 sequences; roughly 15% were detected once. 1.5% to 2% of the sample is in the top ten clones.

The CDR3, cysteine through phenylalanine, is 19 amino acids long. The CDR3 DNA has 57 bases and is translated from base 1. The germline V gene provides CDR1 SGHVS and CDR2 FNYEAQ. V is pared back by 0 bases and J by 2 bases, with 22 bases lying between the germline termini. This specimen's time point label, interpreted: patch test 1, 2 weeks after DPC sensitization. The label giving this sample's treatment or condition can be read as: therapeutic diphenylcyclopropenone sensitization with weekly scalp DPC. Blood at each patch-test visit was drawn before the patch test was applied. Patients were considered eligible if aged 18 to 70, diagnosed with alopecia and deemed suitable for DPC therapy, and patients were excluded if pregnant. Unfractionated whole blood was collected in Tempus Blood RNA tubes, and total RNA was extracted from that blood. This clonotype was seen only a few times. Its antigen is still unknown. Base qualities are not recorded, but no much larger clone differs from it by a single base.

The sequence links TRBV7-6 to TRBJ2-5; the D region possibly corresponds to TRBD2 (6 bases align). The sample was whole blood, taken in connection with sensitization to the hapten diphenylcyclopropenone (DPC). This receptor was taken from a woman between 25 and 40 years old with alopecia areata. Some clones in this sample may be carry-over from other donors' samples. The CDR3 amino acid sequence is: CASSLAISWVGGEQETQYF. At the DNA level, the sequence is TGTGCCAGCAGCTTAGCCATCTCCTGGGTGGGAGGAGAACAAGAGACCCAGTACTTC.